Listed below are T cell receptor beta chains from one sample, sequenced in a study of blood T cell repertoires in COVID-19. Profiling relied on immunoSEQ multiplex PCR, and the TCRdb table lists in-frame clones only, not all of them. The sample consists of approximately 400,000 clones, less than 90% of them appearing once. Source material: PBMCs or T cells enriched from blood (not recorded which). These receptors came from a woman aged 45-59 years who had recovered from COVID-19. The CDR3 runs from the conserved cysteine through the conserved F or W.

j_gene,v_gene,CDR3aa
TRBJ1-1,TRBV20-1,CSARARAAFF
TRBJ2-1,TRBV9,CASSPLGTDGNEQFF
TRBJ1-2,TRBV6-2/TRBV6-3,CASSPQETGHYGYTF
TRBJ1-1,TRBV7-9,CASSLESPAKAFF
TRBJ2-1,TRBV4-1,CASSPGGQRGDEQFF
TRBJ2-7,TRBV11-3,CASSLARTSVPEQYF
TRBJ1-5,TRBV19,CASNPRGRQGYQPQHF
TRBJ2-1,TRBV24-1,CATQPAGGQYNEQFF
TRBJ1-1,TRBV18,CASSLIPRDTEAFF
TRBJ1-2,TRBV20-1,CSASQGHGYTF
TRBJ2-1,TRBV5-4,CASSLTSGSWNEQFF
TRBJ1-3,TRBV5-1,CASSLIGDTGNTIYF
TRBJ1-1,TRBV5-4,CASSVDRVLNTEAFF
TRBJ2-3,TRBV27,CASSSTLLAGGTDTQYF
TRBJ2-7,TRBV10-3,CAISESTVAGGTYEQYF
TRBJ2-1,TRBV9,CASSVVFSGRAQQSEQFF
TRBJ2-1,TRBV27,CASSPTDLYNEQFF
TRBJ2-1,TRBV30,CAWSALPREQFF
TRBJ2-1,TRBV14,CASSQDFYRFVHNEQFF
TRBJ2-7,TRBV7-2,CASSLTSGTPSYEQYF
TRBJ2-7,TRBV7-2,CASSLAWSQRSSYEQYF
TRBJ1-2,TRBV5-5,CASSLAGLDRVLYGYTF
TRBJ1-1,TRBV12-3/TRBV12-4,CASSIQTNTEAFF
TRBJ1-2,TRBV6-2/TRBV6-3,CASSYRQGYGYTF
TRBJ1-2,TRBV4-1,CASSPGQGANYGYTF
TRBJ1-5,TRBV7-2,CASSLGAGGSWQPQHF
TRBJ2-2,TRBV29-1,CSVAGPGELFF
TRBJ1-2,TRBV2,CASSEASNYGYTF
TRBJ1-3,TRBV27,CASSFSGTVSGNTIYF
TRBJ2-4,TRBV9,CASSVASGGNIQYF
TRBJ2-2,TRBV6-1,CASSEQGLSGELFF
TRBJ2-3,TRBV15,CATSPAQGARTDTQYF
TRBJ1-6,TRBV30,CASSGTGLSSYNSPLHF